The present T cell receptor beta chain was sequenced within a study of blood T cell repertoires in COVID-19. As for the study in general: Samples of COVID-19 (acute and convalescent) were obtained from the United States, Italy and Spain.

The CDR3 runs 15 residues. The germline V gene encodes CDR1 LNHDA and CDR2 SQIVND (reference sequence). V lost 2 bases to trimming and J lost 7 bases, with 17 bases between them. This table comes from immunoSEQ multiplex PCR, and its TCRdb copy is limited to in-frame clones, with some not included. The top ten hold approximately 6.7% of the sample, which has about 190,000 clones, around nine tenths seen once. The table lists this clone with a count of one. V usage is TRBV19 and J usage is TRBJ1-1, with D perhaps TRBD1 (6 bases). Sequenced: peripheral blood. This clonotype was obtained from a man aged 40-49 years with acute or convalescent COVID-19. Here the CDR3 DNA reads TGTGCCAGTAGTATACCAGGGGTTGGATTAGGTGAAGCTTTCTTT. It translates to CASSIPGVGLGEAFF. Variable domain in full (rest from reference TRBV19 and TRBJ1-1): DGGITQSPKYLFRKEGQNVTLSCEQNLNHDAMYWYRQDPGQGLRLIYYSQIVNDFQKGDIAEGYSVSREKKESFPLTVTSAQKNPTAFYLCASSIPGVGLGEAFFGQGTRLTVV.